Listed here are 22 T cell receptor beta chains from one sample, sequenced in a study of blood T cell repertoires in COVID-19. Assay: immunoSEQ multiplex PCR; the TCRdb copy retains only in-frame clones and omits some. This sample has about 190,000 clones; around 84% occur once, and the top ten carry approximately 5%. Sequenced sample: peripheral blood. The receptors were sampled from a woman older than 75 with acute or convalescent COVID-19.

The chain combines TRBV6-5 with TRBJ1-1; possible D gene TRBD1, 5 bases. V lost 3 bases, J lost 4 bases, and 12 bases lay in between. The CDR3 is 14 amino acids. Germline-derived CDR1 and CDR2 are MNHEY and SVGAGI. CDR3 region: CASSYTSGATEAFF. CDR3 nucleotides: TGTGCCAGCAGTTATACGAGCGGGGCCACTGAAGCTTTCTTT.

The chain combines TRBV7-2 with TRBJ2-1, with D maybe TRBD2 (6 bases). Per the germline V gene, CDR1 is SGHTA and CDR2 is FQGNSA. Trimming cost V 0 bases and J 6 bases, with 9 bases left between them. This CDR3 contains 14 residues. CDR3 region: CASSLAGGRNEQFF. The CDR3 DNA is TGTGCCAGCAGCTTAGCAGGAGGGCGCAATGAGCAGTTCTTC. Supplemented by reference TRBV7-2 and TRBJ2-1, the full variable domain reads GAGVSQSPSNKVTEKGKDVELRCDPISGHTALYWYRQSLGQGLEFLIYFQGNSAPDKSGLPSDRFSAERTGGSVSTLTIQRTQQEDSAVYLCASSLAGGRNEQFFGPGTRLTVL.

This sequence joins TRBV5-5 and TRBJ1-1; tentative D call: TRBD1 (5 bases). Germline V gene sequence: CDR1 SGHKS, CDR2 YYEKEE (reference sequence). CDR3 length equals 14 residues. V was shortened by 0 bases and J by 6 bases, with 12 bases between the two germline ends. CDR3 nucleotide sequence: TGTGCCAGCAGCTTGGCACTATGGGGGGCTGAAGCTTTCTTT. This translates into CASSLALWGAEAFF.

This chain joins TRBV7-9 and TRBJ1-1; the D gene is possibly TRBD1 (6 bases). CDR3 length: 16 residues. Deletions cut 5 bases from V and 0 bases from J, with 16 bases between. Germline assignment: CDR1 SEHNR and CDR2 FQNEAQ (reference sequence). CDR3 protein: CASSQRGGQVNTEAFF. The CDR3 region has the DNA TGTGCCAGCAGCCAGAGGGGGGGTCAGGTGAACACTGAAGCTTTCTTT.

The V and J genes are TRBV5-1 and TRBJ1-5; the D is unclear. Germline CDR1 reads SGHRS; CDR2 reads YFSETQ. Trimming shortened V by 5 bases and J by 3 bases, and 9 bases separated the two germline ends. The CDR3 loop spans 13 amino acids. The CDR3 nucleotides read TGCGCCAGCAGGCGGGATAACAATCAGCCCCAGCATTTT. Translating gives CASRRDNNQPQHF.

The chain couples TRBV6-2 or TRBV6-3 to TRBJ2-2; 9 nucleotides line up with TRBD1. The CDR3 has 16 amino acids. Germline CDR1 MNHEY, CDR2 SVGEGT. V shed 3 bases, J shed 6 bases, and the junction held 8 bases outside the gene matches. The CDR3 DNA sequence: TGTGCCAGCAGTTATGGCGGGACAGGGAAGGCCGGGGAGCTGTTTTTT. Translation gives CASSYGGTGKAGELFF.

The chain uses TRBV28 and TRBJ1-1; D might be TRBD1 (5 bases). CDR1 and CDR2 from the germline V gene are MDHEN and SYDVKM. The ends were cut back, 6 bases at V and 0 bases at J, with 5 bases in the middle. The CDR3 extends over 12 amino acids. CDR3 protein: CASRQVNTEAFF. The CDR3 nucleotides read TGTGCCAGCAGACAGGTGAACACTGAAGCTTTCTTT. The whole variable domain, filled in from reference TRBV28 and TRBJ1-1, reads DVKVTQSSRYLVKRTGEKVFLECVQDMDHENMFWYRQDPGLGLRLIYFSYDVKMKEKGDIPEGYSVSREKKERFSLILESASTNQTSMYLCASRQVNTEAFFGQGTRLTVV.

In nucleotides, the CDR3 is TGTGCCAGCAGCTTAGGACAGGGAAAGAGTGAAAAACTGTTTTTT. It specifies CASSLGQGKSEKLFF. The V and J genes are TRBV7-9 and TRBJ1-4; 7 bases match TRBD1. CDR1 and CDR2 (germline): SEHNR, FQNEAQ (reference sequence). Unmatched junction bases numbered 6, after V lost 1 base and J lost 7 bases. The CDR3 is made up of 15 amino acids.

The chain has TRBV18 and TRBJ2-7, with 7 bases aligning to TRBD1. Trimming cost V 6 bases and J 4 bases; bases outside gene matches: 12. Germline CDR1 is KGHSH and CDR2 is LQKENI. CDR3 length: 15 amino acids. The CDR3 DNA is TGTGCCAGCTCCCAAGGACAGGCGCTTGCGTACGAGCAGTACTTC. It codes for CASSQGQALAYEQYF.

The chain combines TRBV12-5 with TRBJ1-3, with 10 bases identical to TRBD1. Germline V gene data show CDR1 as LGHNT and CDR2 as FRNRAP. With V trimmed by 3 bases and J by 7 bases, 12 bases remained unmatched. The CDR3 sequence is 17 residues long. The CDR3 DNA is TGTGCTAGTGGTTTTAGACAGGGGGCAAGGTCGGCGAACACCATATATTTT. Translated, it gives CASGFRQGARSANTIYF.

The V call is TRBV7-9, the J call TRBJ2-7, with a possible D match to TRBD2 (6 bases). Per the germline V gene, CDR1 is SEHNR and CDR2 is FQNEAQ (reference sequence). With 9 bases removed from V and 2 bases from J, the gap between germline ends came to 17 bases. The CDR3 contains 14 residues. The CDR3 loop is CASERGTQAYEQYF. The CDR3, as DNA: TGTGCCAGTGAGAGAGGGACTCAGGCCTACGAGCAGTACTTC.

The V gene is TRBV18, the J gene TRBJ2-1; 8 bases are a match to TRBD2. V lost 4 bases and J lost 10; bases outside the gene matches: 6. This CDR3 is 13 amino acids long. Germline V gives CDR1 KGHSH, CDR2 LQKENI. The CDR3 reads CASSRGAGEEQFF. CDR3 coding DNA: TGTGCCAGCTCACGCGGAGCGGGAGAGGAGCAGTTCTTC.

The chain links TRBV2 to TRBJ1-3, with unresolved D. Germline V CDR1 and CDR2: SNHLY, FYNNEI. The V gene lost 8 bases and the J gene lost 0 bases, with 5 bases spanning the gap. The CDR3 contains 12 residues. The CDR3 DNA reads as TGTGCCAGCCTAAGCTCTGGAAACACCATATATTTT. It translates to CASLSSGNTIYF.

The chain recombines TRBV18 with TRBJ2-5; D call uncertain. CDR1 and CDR2 (germline): KGHSH, LQKENI. With 3 bases removed from V and 1 base from J, the gap between germline ends came to 6 bases. CDR3 length: 13 amino acids. CDR3 in amino acids: CASSPAGQETQYF. CDR3 nucleotides: TGTGCCAGCTCACCGGCTGGCCAAGAGACCCAGTACTTC.

The chain combines TRBV18 with TRBJ2-6; D is perhaps TRBD1 (6 bases). This CDR3 region has 18 residues. Trimming took 3 bases from V and 0 from J, leaving 15 bases between them. The germline V gene encodes CDR1 KGHSH and CDR2 LQKENI. The CDR3 spells CASSPFDRSSSGANVLTF. The CDR3 DNA reads TGTGCCAGCTCACCTTTCGACAGGTCCAGCTCTGGGGCCAACGTCCTGACTTTC.

The chain uses TRBV5-6 and TRBJ2-7; 7 bases align to TRBD2. The CDR3 runs 16 residues. V lost 2 bases, J lost 3 bases, and 11 bases stayed unmatched. Germline lookup yields CDR1 SGHDT and CDR2 YYEEEE. This chain's CDR3 is CASSLAFLADNYEQYF. The CDR3 coding sequence is TGTGCCAGCAGCTTAGCTTTTCTAGCGGACAACTACGAGCAGTACTTC.

Worth noting for this clone: The same CDR3 arises from other DNA sequences in this sample as well. The chain couples TRBV7-2 to TRBJ1-3; no definite D call. This CDR3 spans 14 amino acids. V was cut by 1 base and J by 3 bases, with 7 bases left in between. From germline, CDR1 is SGHTA and CDR2 FQGNSA. In DNA form, the CDR3 reads TGTGCCAGCAGCTTAGGTGGCCGTGGAAACACCATATATTTT. It is translated as CASSLGGRGNTIYF. The full variable domain, rest sourced from reference TRBV7-2 and TRBJ1-3, is GAGVSQSPSNKVTEKGKDVELRCDPISGHTALYWYRQSLGQGLEFLIYFQGNSAPDKSGLPSDRFSAERTGGSVSTLTIQRTQQEDSAVYLCASSLGGRGNTIYFGEGSWLTVV.

The genes are TRBV6-5 and TRBJ1-3; possibly TRBD1 for D (6 bases). V lost 10 bases and J lost 6, with 16 bases in between. Germline CDR1 is MNHEY and CDR2 is SVGAGI. The CDR3 sequence is 13 residues long. In nucleotides, the CDR3 is TGTGCCACGGACAGAGGTCCAGTAAACACCATATATTTT. Amino acids: CATDRGPVNTIYF.

The chain has TRBV4-3 and TRBJ2-2; D is perhaps TRBD2 (6 bases). With 4 bases removed from V and 0 bases from J, the gap between germline ends came to 9 bases. Germline CDR1 LGHNA, CDR2 YSLEER. The CDR3 runs 15 residues. The CDR3 region is CASSPTGANTGELFF. The CDR3 DNA reads as TGCGCCAGCAGCCCTACGGGGGCGAACACCGGGGAGCTGTTTTTT.

This clone was counted a few times. The chain is built from TRBV6-5 and TRBJ1-5; 7 bases fit TRBD1. The CDR3 runs 13 residues. Looked up from germline, CDR1 is MNHEY and CDR2 is SVGAGI. The trim removed 7 bases at V and 4 bases at J, leaving 4 bases unmatched. This CDR3 is CASTRDRNQPQHF. In DNA, the CDR3 is TGTGCCAGCACCCGGGACAGAAATCAGCCCCAGCATTTT.

The chain is built from TRBV9 and TRBJ1-3; D may be TRBD1 (6 bases). This CDR3 region has 14 residues. V was trimmed by 4 bases and J by 4 bases, leaving 12 bases between them. Germline V lookup: CDR1 SGDLS, CDR2 YYNGEE. The CDR3: CASSPGTYGNTIYF. The CDR3 DNA is TGTGCCAGCAGCCCGGGGACATACGGAAACACCATATATTTT. Full variable domain (missing parts from reference TRBV9 and TRBJ1-3): DSGVTQTPKHLITATGQRVTLRCSPRSGDLSVYWYQQSLDQGLQFLIQYYNGEERAKGNILERFSAQQFPDLHSELNLSSLELGDSALYFCASSPGTYGNTIYFGEGSWLTVV.

V is TRBV2 and J is TRBJ2-1, with 12 nucleotides matching TRBD2. The CDR3 consists of 15 residues. V dropped 3 bases and J dropped 9; count of bases not matched to a gene: 6. The V gene's germline CDR1 is SNHLY and CDR2 FYNNEI. In nucleotides, the CDR3 is TGTGCCAGCAGTGATTGGACTAGCGGGACGGGTGAGCAGTTCTTC. This sequence encodes CASSDWTSGTGEQFF.